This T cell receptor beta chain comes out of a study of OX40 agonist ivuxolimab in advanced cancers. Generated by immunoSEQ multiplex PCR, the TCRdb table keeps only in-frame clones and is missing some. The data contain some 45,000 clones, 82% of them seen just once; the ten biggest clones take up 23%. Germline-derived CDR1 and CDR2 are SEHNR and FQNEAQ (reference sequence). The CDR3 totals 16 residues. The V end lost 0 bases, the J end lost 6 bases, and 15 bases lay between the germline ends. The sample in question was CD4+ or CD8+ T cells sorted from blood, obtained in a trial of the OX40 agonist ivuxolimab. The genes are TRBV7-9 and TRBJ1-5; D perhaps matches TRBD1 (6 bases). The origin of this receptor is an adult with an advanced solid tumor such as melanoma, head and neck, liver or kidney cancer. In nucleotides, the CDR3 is TGTGCCAGCAGCTTAGCAAGGGGGGCAGTAGGTCAGCCCCAGCATTTT. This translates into CASSLARGAVGQPQHF.